This TCR beta chain emerged from a study of early T cells in non-severe SARS-CoV-2 infection. TCRdb reprocessed the 5' RACE reads with MiXCR, giving one entry per CDR3 protein. The sample includes 50,000 to 60,000 distinct CDR3 sequences, 6.2% of them seen just once. This clonotype was seen a handful of times. CDR1 and CDR2 from the germline V gene are MNHNS and SASEGT. This CDR3 is 15 amino acids long. V lost 2 bases and J 10 bases, leaving 15 bases between the germline ends. This clonotype was sampled from an adult who was a healthcare worker with PCR-confirmed SARS-CoV-2 infection or an uninfected control (not recorded which). The specimen was whole blood. The J gene is TRBJ1-6, the V gene TRBV6-1; D call uncertain. The CDR3 reads CASSESAASKSPLHF. The CDR3 region has the DNA TGTGCCAGCAGTGAATCAGCGGCGTCAAAATCACCCCTCCACTTT.